The rows below give T cell receptor beta chains drawn from one sample of a study of OX40 agonist ivuxolimab in advanced cancers. Clones were read by immunoSEQ multiplex PCR, and TCRdb kept only the in-frame ones, dropping some. The sample includes some 100,000 clones, roughly nine tenths of them seen just once. The input for sequencing was CD4+ or CD8+ T cells sorted from blood, taken in a trial of the OX40 agonist ivuxolimab. Receptors originate from an adult with an advanced solid tumor such as melanoma, head and neck, liver or kidney cancer. Both conserved end residues are part of each CDR3. Fields, in order: J gene, clone size, V gene, D gene, CDR3 DNA, CDR3 protein. The D gene is left open where the match is weak. Where a row states a size, it is once, few, many or the class of an expanded clone; other rows omit it.

TRBJ2-7,NA,TRBV7-8,NA,TGTGCCAGCAGCCATCATTGGTCCGACGAGCAGTACTTC,CASSHHWSDEQYF
TRBJ2-7,NA,TRBV6-5,NA,TGTGCCAGCAGTTACGGGACCGGGGGCTCCTACGAGCAGTACTTC,CASSYGTGGSYEQYF
TRBJ1-1,NA,TRBV2,NA,TGTGCCAGCAGTGATGAGGGCAGGCCTGAAGCTTTCTTT,CASSDEGRPEAFF
TRBJ1-3,NA,TRBV23-1,NA,TGCGCCAGCAGTCAAAGTCGTAGGACCCACTCTGGAAACACCATATATTTT,CASSQSRRTHSGNTIYF
TRBJ2-5,once,TRBV9,NA,TGTGCCAGCAGCGTAATCGGAGGGTCGGAGACCCAGTACTTC,CASSVIGGSETQYF
TRBJ2-7,NA,TRBV11-2,NA,TGTGCCAGCAGCTTAGTCGGTCAGTCCTACGAGCAGTACTTC,CASSLVGQSYEQYF
TRBJ1-4,NA,TRBV2,TRBD1,TGTGCCAGCAGTGGTAGGACAGGGGACGAAAAACTGTTTTTT,CASSGRTGDEKLFF
TRBJ1-1,NA,TRBV5-8,NA,TGTGCCAGCAGCTTCGCGGACAGATCCACTGAAGCTTTCTTT,CASSFADRSTEAFF
TRBJ2-2,NA,TRBV19,TRBD1,TGTGCCAGTAGTATTTCCGGGACAGGGGTTACCGGGGAGCTGTTTTTT,CASSISGTGVTGELFF
TRBJ1-5,NA,TRBV15,NA,TGTGCCACCAGCCGGACTAATCAGCCCCAGCATTTT,CATSRTNQPQHF